The table lists the clone carrying this T cell receptor (beta chain) with a few counts. Its antigen is unidentified. Germline values: CDR1 SGHAT, CDR2 FQNNGV. CDR3 length: 14 residues. The ends were cut back, 0 bases at V and 5 bases at J, with 10 bases in the middle. This entry is derived from a study of vaccination and CD4 T cells after COVID-19. Sequenced with the Oncomine TCR Beta short-read assay was DNA taken from cultured CD4+ T cells. Each CDR3 protein is one row after TCRdb ran MiXCR on the PCR reads. Of 13,000 or so distinct CDR3 sequences in the sample, more than 35% were seen once. As for treatment: approximately 9-day PBMC culture with coronavirus spike peptide pools or control peptides (ViraFEST assay).

What was sequenced was CD4+ T cells from blood, cultured in vitro. The chain combines TRBV11-2 with TRBJ2-5, with D maybe TRBD1 (6 bases). The sequence was collected from a human donor who had recovered from COVID-19. This chain's CDR3 is CASSLDRQVETQYF. The CDR3 DNA follows: TGTGCCAGCAGCTTAGATAGACAGGTGGAGACCCAGTACTTC. The whole variable domain, filled in from reference TRBV11-2 and TRBJ2-5, reads EAGVAQSPRYKIIEKRQSVAFWCNPISGHATLYWYQQILGQGPKLLIQFQNNGVVDDSQLPKDRFSAERLKGVDSTLKIQPAKLEDSAVYLCASSLDRQVETQYFGPGTRLLVL.